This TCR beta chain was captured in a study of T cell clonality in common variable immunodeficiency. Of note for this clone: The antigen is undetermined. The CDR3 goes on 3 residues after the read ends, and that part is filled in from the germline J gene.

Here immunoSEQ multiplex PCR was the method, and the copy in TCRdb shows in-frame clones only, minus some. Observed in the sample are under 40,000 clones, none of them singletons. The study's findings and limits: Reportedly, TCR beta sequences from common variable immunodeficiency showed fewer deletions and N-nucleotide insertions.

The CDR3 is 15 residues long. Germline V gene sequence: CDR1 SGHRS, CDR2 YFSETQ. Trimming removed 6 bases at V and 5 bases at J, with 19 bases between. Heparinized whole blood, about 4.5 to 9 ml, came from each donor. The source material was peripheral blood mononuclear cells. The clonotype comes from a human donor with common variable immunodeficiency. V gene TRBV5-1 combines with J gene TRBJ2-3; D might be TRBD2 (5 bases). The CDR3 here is CASTGGAVAQDTQYF. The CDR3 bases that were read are TGCGCCAGCACCGGAGGCGCGGTGGCACAAGATACG.